The 20 T cell receptor beta chains presented below share a single source sample, sequenced in a study of cytomegalovirus exposure and HLA in healthy donors. PCR amplification relied on 60 Vbeta primers (plus 13 Jbeta primers). Assay used: immunoSEQ multiplex PCR; TCRdb lists only in-frame clones, some missing. Of about 130,000 clones listed, 77% are singletons. The sample comprised PBMCs. The origin of the receptors is a woman in her 40s in good health and CMV-seropositive.

V and J are TRBV9 and TRBJ1-1, with D possibly matching TRBD1 (6 bases). The CDR3 totals 15 residues. V was clipped by 3 bases and J by 5 bases, with 17 bases between them. Germline V gene data show CDR1 as SGDLS and CDR2 as YYNGEE. CDR3 coding DNA: TGTGCCAGCAGCGGAGCATCTGGGCAGGGGACTGAAGCTTTCTTT. This codes for CASSGASGQGTEAFF.

This chain uses TRBV5-1 with TRBJ2-7; possibly TRBD2 for D (6 bases). Trimming took off 0 bases at V and 5 bases at J, with 15 bases between the two ends. Germline CDR1 is SGHRS and CDR2 is YFSETQ. This CDR3 has 15 amino acids. The CDR3 protein is CASSLAGGNADEQYF. Written as DNA, the CDR3 is TGCGCCAGCAGCTTGGCAGGCGGGAATGCCGACGAGCAGTACTTC.

This rearrangement joins TRBV7-9 to TRBJ1-1; D possibly corresponds to TRBD1 (5 bases). Trimming removed 5 bases from V and 1 base from J, with 14 bases in between. Germline-derived CDR1 and CDR2 are SEHNR and FQNEAQ (reference sequence). CDR3 size: 15 residues. CDR3 bases: TGTGCCAGCAGCCGAGTCCAGGGTGGGAACACTGAAGCTTTCTTT. Encoded protein: CASSRVQGGNTEAFF.

Written as DNA, the CDR3 is TGCGCCAGCAGAAGCGGGACCGCAACTAATGAAAAACTGTTTTTT. It specifies CASRSGTATNEKLFF. The rearrangement joins TRBV5-1 to TRBJ1-4; tentative D call: TRBD1 (5 bases). V was pared by 5 bases and J by 0 bases, with 11 bases between. The CDR3 length is 15 residues. Per the germline V gene, CDR1 is SGHRS and CDR2 is YFSETQ.

The chain couples TRBV7-6 to TRBJ2-1; 9 positions agree with TRBD2. Unmatched junction bases numbered 7, after V lost 6 bases and J lost 7 bases. CDR3 length: 14 amino acids. Looked up from germline, CDR1 is SGHVS and CDR2 is FNYEAQ. Here the CDR3 reads CASRSGREGNEQFF. The CDR3 bases are TGTGCCAGCAGGTCCGGGCGGGAGGGTAATGAGCAGTTCTTC. The whole variable domain, remainder taken from reference TRBV7-6 and TRBJ2-1, is GAGVSQSPRYKVTKRGQDVALRCDPISGHVSLYWYRQALGQGPEFLTYFNYEAQQDKSGLPNDRFSAERPEGSISTLTIQRTEQRDSAMYRCASRSGREGNEQFFGPGTRLTVL.

This clone was seen a few times. This sequence joins TRBV7-2 and TRBJ2-3; D might be TRBD2 (5 bases). Trimming shortened V by 5 bases and J by 8 bases, and 11 bases separated the two germline ends. The CDR3 sequence is 12 residues long. CDR1 and CDR2 (germline): SGHTA, FQGNSA. For the CDR3, the DNA is TGTGCCAGCAGCCGAGCGGCCCCTACGCAGTATTTT. This gives the protein CASSRAAPTQYF. The full variable domain, its missing parts supplied by reference TRBV7-2 and TRBJ2-3, is GAGVSQSPSNKVTEKGKDVELRCDPISGHTALYWYRQSLGQGLEFLIYFQGNSAPDKSGLPSDRFSAERTGGSVSTLTIQRTQQEDSAVYLCASSRAAPTQYFGPGTRLTVL.

This chain links TRBV2 with TRBJ2-7, with TRBD1 matching over 12 bases. V was pared by 6 bases and J by 2 bases, with 2 bases of the junction left unmatched. The germline gives CDR1 SNHLY, CDR2 FYNNEI. This CDR3 region has 14 residues. CDR3 amino acids: CASSGDRGPYEQYF. For the CDR3, the DNA is TGTGCCAGCAGCGGGGACAGGGGGCCCTACGAGCAGTACTTC.

This chain uses TRBV5-6 with TRBJ1-1; 8 nucleotides line up with TRBD1. Looked up from germline, CDR1 is SGHDT and CDR2 is YYEEEE. The CDR3 has 14 amino acids. V trimming: 4 bases; J trimming: 1 base; junction bases outside the gene matches: 3. The CDR3 here is CASSPGTGNTEAFF. The CDR3 DNA follows: TGTGCCAGCAGCCCTGGGACAGGGAACACTGAAGCTTTCTTT.

The rearrangement joins TRBV6-1 to TRBJ2-3, with no clear D. CDR3 length: 13 residues. Germline CDR1 reads MNHNS; CDR2 reads SASEGT. V was clipped by 2 bases and J by 6 bases, with 9 bases between them. This CDR3 is CASSEYRVDTQYF. In nucleotides, the CDR3 is TGTGCCAGCAGTGAATATAGAGTGGATACGCAGTATTTT.

This clone showed up just a few times. This chain connects TRBV5-1 to TRBJ2-5; a weak D match, TRBD1 (5 bases). V was shortened by 0 bases and J by 0 bases, with 15 bases between the two germline ends. Germline-derived CDR1 and CDR2 are SGHRS and YFSETQ. The CDR3 contains 17 residues. In DNA, the CDR3 is TGCGCCAGCAGCTTGGGTGGGGCGTCTAAGGACCAAGAGACCCAGTACTTC. Translated: CASSLGGASKDQETQYF.

V is TRBV19 and J is TRBJ1-2; 9 positions match TRBD1. CDR3 size: 18 residues. Germline trimming cut 2 bases from V and 2 bases from J; bases unmatched to any gene: 12. From germline, CDR1 is LNHDA and CDR2 SQIVND (reference sequence). The CDR3 is CASSIMMGQGNINYGYTF. CDR3 DNA sequence: TGTGCCAGTAGTATAATGATGGGACAGGGAAATATAAACTATGGCTACACCTTC.

The chain uses TRBV19 and TRBJ1-2, with a weak D call TRBD1 (6 bases). Germline loops: CDR1 LNHDA, CDR2 SQIVND (reference sequence). CDR3 length: 16 amino acids. V was clipped by 5 bases and J by 7 bases, with 23 bases between them. CDR3 DNA: TGTGCCAGTAGTCCGGAGATTTACCAGGGGAACAGTGGCTACACCTTC. Translation gives CASSPEIYQGNSGYTF.

The chain recombines TRBV18 with TRBJ2-3, with D unresolved. The CDR3 loop spans 13 amino acids. The germline V and J ends were trimmed by 4 bases and 6 bases, with 11 bases remaining between them. Germline V gene sequence: CDR1 KGHSH, CDR2 LQKENI. This CDR3 is CASSLLGADTQYF. The CDR3 DNA reads TGTGCCAGCTCACTACTTGGTGCGGATACGCAGTATTTT.

This clone was observed a few times. At one of its ends the junction is not consistent with the germline gene, which may arise from a read error. The chain combines TRBV11-2 with TRBJ2-1; TRBD2 aligns across 15 bases. The CDR3 runs to 13 residues. Germline values: CDR1 SGHAT, CDR2 FQNNGV. CDR3 in DNA: TGTGCCAGCAGCTGGGGACTAGCGGGAGGCTCGATCTTC. As protein: CASSWGLAGGSIF.

The V and J genes are TRBV28 and TRBJ2-7, with D tentatively TRBD2 (6 bases). Germline-derived CDR1 and CDR2 are MDHEN and SYDVKM. CDR3 length: 14 amino acids. The V gene lost 5 bases and the J gene lost 5 bases, with 16 bases spanning the gap. CDR3 sequence: CASSPRRGEDEQYF. The DNA of the CDR3 is TGTGCCAGCAGTCCCCGGCGAGGGGAGGACGAGCAGTACTTC.

The chain employs TRBV21-1 and TRBJ2-5; the table's D call of TRBD1 was not tested on the DNA. TRBV21-1 is a listed pseudogene. The length of the CDR3 is 16 residues. The CDR3 bases are TGTGCCAGCAGCGGCCGGGACAGGATCCCTTGGGGGACCCAGTACTTC. This codes for CASSGRDRIPWGTQYF.

V and J are TRBV5-1 and TRBJ2-7, with a tentative D call TRBD1 (7 bases). Germline CDR1 is SGHRS and CDR2 is YFSETQ. The CDR3 is 16 residues long. The V and J ends lost 4 bases and 6 bases respectively, with 23 bases between them. The DNA of the CDR3 is TGCGCCAGCAGCCTCACGACAGGGCGGGGAGGAGGCGAGCAGTACTTC. Its translation is CASSLTTGRGGGEQYF.

The CDR3 coding sequence is TGTGCCAGCAGTTTAGCAGGGGGCGTATCCAAAAACATTCAGTACTTC. It yields the protein CASSLAGGVSKNIQYF. The chain has TRBV28 and TRBJ2-4, with 8 bases aligning to TRBD1. V trimming: 2 bases; J trimming: 2 bases; junction bases outside the gene matches: 5. The V gene's germline CDR1 is MDHEN and CDR2 SYDVKM. The CDR3 sequence is 16 residues long.

CDR3 loop: CASSQHGGFYEQYF. DNA for the CDR3: TGCGCCAGCAGCCAACATGGAGGGTTCTACGAGCAGTACTTC. The chain recombines TRBV5-1 with TRBJ2-5; perhaps TRBD2 as D (6 bases). The J call may be incorrect, as the DNA end agrees better with TRBJ2-7. This CDR3 region has 14 residues. Germline V gene data show CDR1 as SGHRS and CDR2 as YFSETQ.

CDR3 DNA sequence: TGTGCCAGCAGTTTTTCCGGGACACATAGCAATCAGCCCCAGCATTTT. Translating gives CASSFSGTHSNQPQHF. The rearrangement links TRBV27 to TRBJ1-5; possible D gene TRBD1, 6 bases. Per germline, CDR1 MNHEY and CDR2 SMNVEV (reference sequence). V lost 3 bases to trimming and J lost 0 bases, with 12 bases between them. The CDR3 contains 16 residues.